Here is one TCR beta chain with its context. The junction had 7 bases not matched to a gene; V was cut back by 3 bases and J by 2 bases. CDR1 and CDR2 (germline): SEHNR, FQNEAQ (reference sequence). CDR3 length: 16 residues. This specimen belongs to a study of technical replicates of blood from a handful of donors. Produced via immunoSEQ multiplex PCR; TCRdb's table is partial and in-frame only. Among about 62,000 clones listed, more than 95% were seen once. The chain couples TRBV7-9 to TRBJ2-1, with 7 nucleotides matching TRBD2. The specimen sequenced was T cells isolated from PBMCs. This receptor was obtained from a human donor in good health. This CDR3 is CASSFRAAGAYNEQFF. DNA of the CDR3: TGTGCCAGCAGCTTCCGAGCTGCGGGGGCCTACAATGAGCAGTTCTTC. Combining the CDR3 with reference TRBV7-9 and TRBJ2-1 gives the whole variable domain DTGVSQNPRHKITKRGQNVTFRCDPISEHNRLYWYRQTLGQGPEFLTYFQNEAQLEKSRLLSDRFSAERPKGSFSTLEIQRTEQGDSAMYLCASSFRAAGAYNEQFFGPGTRLTVL.